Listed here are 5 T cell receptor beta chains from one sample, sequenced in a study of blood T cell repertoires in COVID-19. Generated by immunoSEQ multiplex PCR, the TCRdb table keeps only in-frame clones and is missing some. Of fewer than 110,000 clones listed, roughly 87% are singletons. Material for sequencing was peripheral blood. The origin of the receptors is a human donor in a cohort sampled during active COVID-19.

CDR3 region: CASSLSGASEAFF. The CDR3 DNA is TGTGCCAGCAGCTTATCAGGGGCGTCTGAAGCTTTCTTT. This sequence joins TRBV7-3 and TRBJ1-1, with a weak D call TRBD1 (6 bases). Trimming cost V 2 bases and J 6 bases, with 10 bases left between them. The CDR3 totals 13 residues. CDR1 and CDR2 (germline): SGHTA, FQGTGA.

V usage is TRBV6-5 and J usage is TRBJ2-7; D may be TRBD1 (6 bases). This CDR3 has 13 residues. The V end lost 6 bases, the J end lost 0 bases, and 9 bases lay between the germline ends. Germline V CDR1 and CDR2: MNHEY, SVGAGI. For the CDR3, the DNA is TGTGCCAGCAGGGGGGACAACTCCTACGAGCAGTACTTC. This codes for CASRGDNSYEQYF.

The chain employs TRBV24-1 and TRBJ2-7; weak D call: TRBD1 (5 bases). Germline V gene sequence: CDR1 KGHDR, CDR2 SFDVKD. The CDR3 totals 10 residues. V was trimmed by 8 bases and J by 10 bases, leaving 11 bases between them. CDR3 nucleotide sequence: TGTGCCACCATCTTGGGGCACCAGTACTTC. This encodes CATILGHQYF.

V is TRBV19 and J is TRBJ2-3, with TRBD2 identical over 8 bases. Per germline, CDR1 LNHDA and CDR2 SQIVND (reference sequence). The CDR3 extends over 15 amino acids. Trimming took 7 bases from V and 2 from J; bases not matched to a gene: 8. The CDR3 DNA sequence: TGTGCCAGTACAGCGGGAGATCGGGCCACAGATACGCAGTATTTT. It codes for CASTAGDRATDTQYF.

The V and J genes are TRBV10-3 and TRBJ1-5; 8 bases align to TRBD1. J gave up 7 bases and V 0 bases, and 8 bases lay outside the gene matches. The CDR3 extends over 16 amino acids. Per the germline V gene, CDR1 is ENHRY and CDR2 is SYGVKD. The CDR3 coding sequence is TGTGCCATCAGTGAGTCACAGGGGGGCGCAGGGCAGCCCCAGCATTTT. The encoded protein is CAISESQGGAGQPQHF.